Listed below are T cell receptor beta chains from one sample, sequenced in a study of blood T cell repertoires in COVID-19. Repertoires were generated with immunoSEQ multiplex PCR, while TCRdb's copy carries only in-frame clones and drops some. The data contain 270,000 or so clones, roughly 90% of them seen just once; the ten biggest clones take up approximately 2.3%. The sequencing sample was made of peripheral blood. These receptors all stem from a woman between 55 and 75 years old with COVID-19, enrolled during active disease. Both conserved end residues are trimmed from each CDR3. Clone size is shown for a subset of rows, as once, few, many or a class of expanded clone.

v_call: TRBV19; clone_size: .; j_call: TRBJ1-6; cdr3_aa: ASSIVPNGSPLH
v_call: TRBV3-1/TRBV3-2; clone_size: .; j_call: TRBJ1-3; cdr3_aa: ASSPDRAGGNTIY
v_call: TRBV5-8; clone_size: .; j_call: TRBJ1-2; cdr3_aa: ASSGQGVHYGYT
v_call: TRBV2; clone_size: .; j_call: TRBJ2-2; cdr3_aa: ASRDRTNTGELF
v_call: TRBV29-1; clone_size: few; j_call: TRBJ2-3; cdr3_aa: SVDRLAGLTDTQY
v_call: TRBV7-2; clone_size: once; j_call: TRBJ2-7; cdr3_aa: ASSRGTGIGRGYEQY
v_call: TRBV7-2; clone_size: once; j_call: TRBJ2-1; cdr3_aa: ASSPSGGAPHEQF
v_call: TRBV6-5; clone_size: .; j_call: TRBJ1-2; cdr3_aa: ASSSYQQGVGGYT
v_call: TRBV29-1; clone_size: .; j_call: TRBJ2-2; cdr3_aa: STLGPNTGELF
v_call: TRBV4-3; clone_size: .; j_call: TRBJ1-6; cdr3_aa: ASSQDWRSSYNSPLH
v_call: TRBV30; clone_size: .; j_call: TRBJ1-2; cdr3_aa: AWSGQINYGYT
v_call: TRBV15; clone_size: .; j_call: TRBJ2-2; cdr3_aa: ATSRELLGGTGELF
v_call: TRBV6-5; clone_size: many; j_call: TRBJ2-7; cdr3_aa: ASSPPEVRRGEQY
v_call: TRBV19; clone_size: .; j_call: TRBJ1-3; cdr3_aa: ASSIDQGSGNTIY
v_call: TRBV10-3; clone_size: .; j_call: TRBJ1-2; cdr3_aa: AISQPGTNNYGYT
v_call: TRBV6-2/TRBV6-3; clone_size: .; j_call: TRBJ1-1; cdr3_aa: ASSSGQGITEAF
v_call: TRBV5-8; clone_size: .; j_call: TRBJ1-1; cdr3_aa: ASTLGSGVDTEAF